One T cell receptor (beta chain) is described in this entry. Its antigen is not identified. This entry is derived from a study of cytomegalovirus exposure and HLA in healthy donors. As for the study in general: The approximately 120 validation repertoires, a later analysis reported, used the same platform as the 600 to 700 first-cohort repertoires. Study-wide results and limits: Altogether, 164 TCR beta chains were recorded as cytomegalovirus-associated.

Here immunoSEQ multiplex PCR was the method, and the copy in TCRdb shows in-frame clones only, minus some. Here the sample spans about 180,000 clones, roughly 85% being singletons. This CDR3 has 17 amino acids. CDR1 is SGDLS and CDR2 is YYNGEE in the germline V gene. Deletions cut 6 bases from V and 6 bases from J, with 24 bases between. Source material: PBMCs. This clonotype originated in a man between 18 and 35 years old in good health and CMV-seropositive. The rearrangement joins TRBV9 to TRBJ2-2, with TRBD1 as a possible D gene (5 bases). In DNA, the CDR3 is TGTGCCAGCACCAAATACGACAGAGTATTATGGTCCGGGGAGCTGTTTTTT. This codes for CASTKYDRVLWSGELFF.